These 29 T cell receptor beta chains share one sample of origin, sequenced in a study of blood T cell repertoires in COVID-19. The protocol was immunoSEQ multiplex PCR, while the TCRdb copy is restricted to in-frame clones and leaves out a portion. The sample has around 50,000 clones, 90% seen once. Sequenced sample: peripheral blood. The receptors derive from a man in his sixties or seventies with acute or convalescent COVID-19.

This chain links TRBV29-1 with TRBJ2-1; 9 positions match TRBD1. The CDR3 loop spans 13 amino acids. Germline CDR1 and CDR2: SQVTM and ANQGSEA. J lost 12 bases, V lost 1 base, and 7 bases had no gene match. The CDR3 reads CSVEGTGDLGQFF. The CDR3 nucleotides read TGCAGCGTTGAAGGGACAGGGGATCTGGGGCAGTTCTTC.

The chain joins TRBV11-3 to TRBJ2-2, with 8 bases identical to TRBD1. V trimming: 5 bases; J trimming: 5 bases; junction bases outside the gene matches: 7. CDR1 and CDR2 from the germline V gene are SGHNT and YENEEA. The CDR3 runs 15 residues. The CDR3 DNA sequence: TGTGCCAGCAGCGCGGGACAGGCTTTTACCGGGGAGCTGTTTTTT. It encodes CASSAGQAFTGELFF.

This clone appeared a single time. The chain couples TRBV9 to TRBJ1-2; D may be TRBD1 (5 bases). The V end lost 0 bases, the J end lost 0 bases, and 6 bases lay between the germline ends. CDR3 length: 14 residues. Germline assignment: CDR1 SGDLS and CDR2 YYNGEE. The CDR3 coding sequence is TGTGCCAGCAGCGTAGGGGGCGCTAACTATGGCTACACCTTC. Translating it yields CASSVGGANYGYTF.

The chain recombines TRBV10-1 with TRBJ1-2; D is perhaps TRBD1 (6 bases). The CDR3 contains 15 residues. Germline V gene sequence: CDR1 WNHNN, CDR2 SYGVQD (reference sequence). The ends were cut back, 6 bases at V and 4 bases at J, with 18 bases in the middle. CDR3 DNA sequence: TGCGCCAGCAGGATCCCGGGAGGGGGGAGCTATGGCTACACCTTC. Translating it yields CASRIPGGGSYGYTF.

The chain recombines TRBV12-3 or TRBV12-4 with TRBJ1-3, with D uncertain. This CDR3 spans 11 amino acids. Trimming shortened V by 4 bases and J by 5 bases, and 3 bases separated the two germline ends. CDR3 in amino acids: CASSYRNTIYF. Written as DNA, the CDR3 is TGTGCCAGCAGTTACAGAAACACCATATATTTT.

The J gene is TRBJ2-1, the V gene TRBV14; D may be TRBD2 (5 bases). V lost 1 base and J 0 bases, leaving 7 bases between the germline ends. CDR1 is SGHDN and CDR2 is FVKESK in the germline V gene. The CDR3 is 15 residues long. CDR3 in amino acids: CASSQGLASYNEQFF. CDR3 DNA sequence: TGTGCCAGCAGCCAAGGGCTAGCCTCCTACAATGAGCAGTTCTTC.

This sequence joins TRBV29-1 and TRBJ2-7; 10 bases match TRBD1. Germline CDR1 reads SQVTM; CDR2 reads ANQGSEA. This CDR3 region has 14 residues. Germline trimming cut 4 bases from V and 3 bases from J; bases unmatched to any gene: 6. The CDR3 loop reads CSVARGTGVYEQYF. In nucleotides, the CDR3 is TGCAGCGTTGCTAGGGGGACAGGGGTCTACGAGCAGTACTTC.

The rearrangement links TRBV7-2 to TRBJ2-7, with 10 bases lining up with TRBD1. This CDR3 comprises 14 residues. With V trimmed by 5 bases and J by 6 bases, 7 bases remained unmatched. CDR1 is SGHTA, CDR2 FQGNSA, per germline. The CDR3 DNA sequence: TGTGCCAGCAGCGTTGACAGGGGGCGAGGCGAGCAGTACTTC. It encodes CASSVDRGRGEQYF.

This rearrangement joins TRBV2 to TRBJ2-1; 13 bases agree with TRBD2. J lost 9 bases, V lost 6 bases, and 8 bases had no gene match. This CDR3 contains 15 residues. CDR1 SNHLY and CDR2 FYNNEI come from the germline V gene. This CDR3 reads CASSTSGGAVGEQFF. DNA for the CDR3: TGTGCCAGCAGCACTAGCGGGGGGGCGGTGGGTGAGCAGTTCTTC.

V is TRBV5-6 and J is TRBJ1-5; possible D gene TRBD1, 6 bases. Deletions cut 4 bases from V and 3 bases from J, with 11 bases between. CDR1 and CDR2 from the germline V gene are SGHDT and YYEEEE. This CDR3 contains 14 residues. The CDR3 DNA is TGTGCCAGCAGCCAAGGACAGTTCAATCAGCCCCAGCATTTT. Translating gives CASSQGQFNQPQHF. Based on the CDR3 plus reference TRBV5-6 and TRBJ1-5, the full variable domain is DAGVTQSPTHLIKTRGQQVTLRCSPKSGHDTVSWYQQALGQGPQFIFQYYEEEERQRGNFPDRFSGHQFPNYSSELNVNALLLGDSALYLCASSQGQFNQPQHFGDGTRLSIL.

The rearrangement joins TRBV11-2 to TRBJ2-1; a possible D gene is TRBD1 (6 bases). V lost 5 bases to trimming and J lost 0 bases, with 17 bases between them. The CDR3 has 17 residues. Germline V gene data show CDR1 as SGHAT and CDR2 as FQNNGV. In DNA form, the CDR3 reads TGTGCCAGCAGCCGAACCCCTACAGGGTCCTCCTACAATGAGCAGTTCTTC. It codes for CASSRTPTGSSYNEQFF.

The CDR3 here is CASRNGRESPLHF. The CDR3 DNA is TGTGCCAGCAGGAACGGAAGGGAGTCACCCCTCCACTTT. The chain recombines TRBV5-6 with TRBJ1-6; D unresolved. The V and J ends lost 5 bases and 10 bases respectively, with 13 bases between them. Germline CDR1 is SGHDT and CDR2 is YYEEEE. There are 13 residues in the CDR3.

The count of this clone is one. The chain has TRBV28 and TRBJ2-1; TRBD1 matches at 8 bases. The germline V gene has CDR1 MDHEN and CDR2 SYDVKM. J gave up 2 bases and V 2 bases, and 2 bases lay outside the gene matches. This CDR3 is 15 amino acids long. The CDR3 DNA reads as TGTGCCAGCAGTTTAGGGACAGGACCCTACAATGAGCAGTTCTTC. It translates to CASSLGTGPYNEQFF. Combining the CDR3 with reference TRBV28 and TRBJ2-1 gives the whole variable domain DVKVTQSSRYLVKRTGEKVFLECVQDMDHENMFWYRQDPGLGLRLIYFSYDVKMKEKGDIPEGYSVSREKKERFSLILESASTNQTSMYLCASSLGTGPYNEQFFGPGTRLTVL.

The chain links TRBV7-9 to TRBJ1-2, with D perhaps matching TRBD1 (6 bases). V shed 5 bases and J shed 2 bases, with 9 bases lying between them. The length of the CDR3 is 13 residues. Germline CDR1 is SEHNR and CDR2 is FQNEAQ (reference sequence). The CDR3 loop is CASSITGNYGYTF. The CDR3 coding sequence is TGTGCCAGCAGCATAACAGGGAACTATGGCTACACCTTC. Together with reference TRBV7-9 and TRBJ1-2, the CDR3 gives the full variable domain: DTGVSQNPRHKITKRGQNVTFRCDPISEHNRLYWYRQTLGQGPEFLTYFQNEAQLEKSRLLSDRFSAERPKGSFSTLEIQRTEQGDSAMYLCASSITGNYGYTFGSGTRLTVV.

CDR3 sequence: CASSETGLNTEAFF. The CDR3, as DNA: TGTGCCAGCAGCGAGACAGGGTTGAACACTGAAGCTTTCTTT. J is TRBJ1-1 and V is TRBV7-9; 7 bases match TRBD1. Germline V gene sequence: CDR1 SEHNR, CDR2 FQNEAQ (reference sequence). The CDR3 length is 14 residues. V lost 5 bases and J lost 0; bases outside the gene matches: 3.

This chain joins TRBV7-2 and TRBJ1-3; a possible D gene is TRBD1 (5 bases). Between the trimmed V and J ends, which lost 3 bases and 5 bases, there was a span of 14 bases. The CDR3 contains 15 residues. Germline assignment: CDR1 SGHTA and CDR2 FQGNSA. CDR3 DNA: TGTGCCAGCAGCTTGAACCCCGGGGGAAGAAACACCATATATTTT. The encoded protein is CASSLNPGGRNTIYF.

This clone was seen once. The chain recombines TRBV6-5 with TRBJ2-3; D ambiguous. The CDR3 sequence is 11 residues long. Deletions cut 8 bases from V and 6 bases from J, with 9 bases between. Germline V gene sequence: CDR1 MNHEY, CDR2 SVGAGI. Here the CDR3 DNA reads TGTGCCAGCCCCTTCGGGGATACGCAGTATTTT. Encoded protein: CASPFGDTQYF.

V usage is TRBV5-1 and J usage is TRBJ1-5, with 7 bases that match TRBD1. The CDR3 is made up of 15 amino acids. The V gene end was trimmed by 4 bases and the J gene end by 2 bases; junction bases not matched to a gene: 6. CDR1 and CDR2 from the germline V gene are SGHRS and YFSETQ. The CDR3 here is CASSLGGMGNQPQHF. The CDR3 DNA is TGCGCCAGCAGCCTAGGGGGCATGGGCAATCAGCCCCAGCATTTT.

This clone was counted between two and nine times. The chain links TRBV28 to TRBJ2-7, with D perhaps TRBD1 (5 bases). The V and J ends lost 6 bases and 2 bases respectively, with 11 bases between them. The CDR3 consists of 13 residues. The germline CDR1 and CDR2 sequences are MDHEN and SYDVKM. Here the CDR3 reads CASRLGPTYEQYF. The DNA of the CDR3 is TGTGCCAGCAGGTTGGGGCCTACCTACGAGCAGTACTTC.

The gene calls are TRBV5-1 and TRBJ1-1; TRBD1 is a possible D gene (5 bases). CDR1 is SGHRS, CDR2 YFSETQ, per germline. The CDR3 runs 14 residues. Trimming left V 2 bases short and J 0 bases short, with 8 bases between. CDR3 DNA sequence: TGCGCCAGCAGCTTCGACAGCATGAACACTGAAGCTTTCTTT. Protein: CASSFDSMNTEAFF.

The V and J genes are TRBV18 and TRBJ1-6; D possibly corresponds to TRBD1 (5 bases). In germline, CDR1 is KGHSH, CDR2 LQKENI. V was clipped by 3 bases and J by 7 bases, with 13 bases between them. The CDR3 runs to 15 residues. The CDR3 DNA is TGTGCCAGCTCACCGACCGGGGGTGGGAATTCACCCCTCCACTTT. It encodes CASSPTGGGNSPLHF. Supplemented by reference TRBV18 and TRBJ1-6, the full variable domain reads NAGVMQNPRHLVRRRGQEARLRCSPMKGHSHVYWYRQLPEEGLKFMVYLQKENIIDESGMPKERFSAEFPKEGPSILRIQQVVRGDSAAYFCASSPTGGGNSPLHFGNGTRLTVT.

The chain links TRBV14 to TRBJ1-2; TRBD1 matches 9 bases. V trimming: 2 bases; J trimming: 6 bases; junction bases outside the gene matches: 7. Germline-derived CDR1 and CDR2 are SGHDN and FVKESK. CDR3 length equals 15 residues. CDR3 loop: CASSQLGTGLNGYTF. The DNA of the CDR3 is TGTGCCAGCAGCCAATTGGGGACAGGGTTAAATGGCTACACCTTC. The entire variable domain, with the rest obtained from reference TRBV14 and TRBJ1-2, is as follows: EAGVTQFPSHSVIEKGQTVTLRCDPISGHDNLYWYRRVMGKEIKFLLHFVKESKQDESGMPNNRFLAERTGGTYSTLKVQPAELEDSGVYFCASSQLGTGLNGYTFGSGTRLTVV.

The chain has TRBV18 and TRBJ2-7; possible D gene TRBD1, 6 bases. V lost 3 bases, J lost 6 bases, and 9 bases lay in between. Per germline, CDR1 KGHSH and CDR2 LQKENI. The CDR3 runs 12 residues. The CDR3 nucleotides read TGTGCCAGCTCACCTCAGGGGTCCGAGCAGTACTTC. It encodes CASSPQGSEQYF.

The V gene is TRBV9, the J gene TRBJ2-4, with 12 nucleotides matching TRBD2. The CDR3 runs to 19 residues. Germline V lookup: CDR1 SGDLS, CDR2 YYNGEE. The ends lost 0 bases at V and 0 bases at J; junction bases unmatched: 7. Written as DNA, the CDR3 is TGTGCCAGCAGCGTAGGCGCTAGCGGGGGGGGACTAGCCAAAAACATTCAGTACTTC. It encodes CASSVGASGGGLAKNIQYF. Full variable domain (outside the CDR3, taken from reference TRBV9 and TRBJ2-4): DSGVTQTPKHLITATGQRVTLRCSPRSGDLSVYWYQQSLDQGLQFLIQYYNGEERAKGNILERFSAQQFPDLHSELNLSSLELGDSALYFCASSVGASGGGLAKNIQYFGAGTRLSVL.

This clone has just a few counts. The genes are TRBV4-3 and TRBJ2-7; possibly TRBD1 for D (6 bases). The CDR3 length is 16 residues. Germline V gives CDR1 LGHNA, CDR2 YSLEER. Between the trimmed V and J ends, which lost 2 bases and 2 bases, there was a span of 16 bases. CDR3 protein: CASSQRGGRGPYEQYF. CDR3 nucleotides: TGCGCCAGCAGCCAAAGGGGCGGCAGGGGCCCCTACGAGCAGTACTTC.

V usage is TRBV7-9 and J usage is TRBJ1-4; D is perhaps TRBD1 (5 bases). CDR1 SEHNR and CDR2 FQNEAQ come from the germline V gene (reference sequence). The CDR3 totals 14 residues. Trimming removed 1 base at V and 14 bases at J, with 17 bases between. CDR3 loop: CASSLGKHTGALFF. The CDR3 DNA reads TGTGCCAGCAGCTTAGGGAAACATACAGGAGCTCTGTTTTTT. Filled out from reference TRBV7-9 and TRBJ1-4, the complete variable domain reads DTGVSQNPRHKITKRGQNVTFRCDPISEHNRLYWYRQTLGQGPEFLTYFQNEAQLEKSRLLSDRFSAERPKGSFSTLEIQRTEQGDSAMYLCASSLGKHTGALFFGSGTQLSVL.

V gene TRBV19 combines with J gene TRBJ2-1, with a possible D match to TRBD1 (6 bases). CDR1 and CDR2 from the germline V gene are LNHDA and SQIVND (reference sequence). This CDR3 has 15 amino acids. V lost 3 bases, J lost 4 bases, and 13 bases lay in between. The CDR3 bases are TGTGCCAGTAGTATTCTCAGGGGTGCGTACAATGAGCAGTTCTTC. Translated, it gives CASSILRGAYNEQFF.

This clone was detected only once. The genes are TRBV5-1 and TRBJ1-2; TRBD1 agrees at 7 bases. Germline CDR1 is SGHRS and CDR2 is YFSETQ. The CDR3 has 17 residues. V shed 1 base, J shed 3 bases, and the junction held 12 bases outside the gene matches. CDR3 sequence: CASSLTGTALAYYGYTF. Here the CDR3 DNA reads TGCGCCAGCAGCTTGACCGGGACAGCCCTCGCCTACTATGGCTACACCTTC.

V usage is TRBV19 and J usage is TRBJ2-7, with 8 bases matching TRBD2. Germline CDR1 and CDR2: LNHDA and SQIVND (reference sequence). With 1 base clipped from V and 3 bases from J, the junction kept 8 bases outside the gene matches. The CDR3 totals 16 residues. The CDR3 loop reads CASSIGSSGEIYEQYF. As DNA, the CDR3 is TGTGCCAGTAGTATAGGAAGTAGCGGGGAGATCTACGAGCAGTACTTC.